This T cell receptor (beta chain) was sequenced in a study of T cell repertoires in cytomegalovirus infection. Study details: Epitope selection comprised recently identified HLA-C-restricted CMV epitopes and well-studied HLA-B-restricted CMV epitopes. Public TCR beta signatures provided an indication of both CMV infection and a matching HLA type.

The CDR3 runs 16 residues. Trimming at V came to 0 bases and at J to 10 bases, leaving 8 bases not matched to a gene. The V gene's germline CDR1 is MGHRA and CDR2 YSYEKL. This clonotype was seen a handful of times. Its antigen is still unknown. TCRdb redid the calling of the reads with MiXCR, one entry per CDR3 protein. The table has 700,000 to 850,000 distinct CDR3 sequences, roughly 33% seen once. The study's findings and limits: HLA-C-restricted, CMV-specific TCR beta clonotypes were dominant ex vivo. Identification of carriers of CMV plus the relevant HLA was performed using cumulative public TCR beta family frequency.

The starting material was cultured CD8+ T cells from PBMCs, obtained from culture after CMV antigen stimulation. The TCR comes from a human donor in good health (CMV status not recorded). Some clones in this sample may be carry-over from other donors' samples. The genes are TRBV4-1 and TRBJ2-1, with 11 bases identical to TRBD2. The CDR3 sequence: CASSQEELAGGREQFF. In DNA form, the CDR3 reads TGCGCCAGCAGCCAAGAGGAGCTAGCGGGGGGTCGGGAGCAGTTCTTC.